This TCR beta chain was obtained from a study of cytomegalovirus exposure and HLA in healthy donors (dated by TCRdb to about 2017). In the study overall: A later analysis indicated that the 130 or so validation repertoires were generated on the platform also employed for the 666 repertoires of the first cohort. The study aimed to test whether signatures of past pathogen exposure could be identified by cataloging public T cell receptors. A separate validation cohort of approximately 130 different subjects was used in addition to the roughly 620-subject first cohort. High-throughput TCR immunosequencing, statistical association of individual TCRs with disease status, and machine learning were combined to predict cytomegalovirus infection status. Points the paper makes about the study in general: In both the original and validation cohorts, the classifier was reported to diagnose cytomegalovirus status with high specificity and sensitivity. Three of the identified cytomegalovirus-associated TCR beta chains were confirmed in vitro to be specific for cytomegalovirus antigens. A later analysis found that TCRs clustered in the first cohort also tended to co-occur in the roughly 120 validation repertoires, with 94% of cluster scores above 0. The study gave a list of some 150 TCR beta chains associated with cytomegalovirus. The authors suggested that the approach could potentially be generalized to other disease states and immunological phenotypes. Most TCR sequences were observed very rarely across donors, whereas some public TCRs were present in many individuals. All 120 or so repertoires were used to score co-occurrence in the validation cohort in a later analysis, because that analysis had no HLA typing for the cohort.

The donors were included in the validation cohort of some 120 subjects, a group kept apart from the roughly 700-subject first cohort. Remarks on this clone: The specificity of this receptor is unknown. At one of its ends the junction is not consistent with the germline gene, which may arise from a read error.

The method was the immunoSEQ multiplex PCR assay. The study's processing was this. A statistical classification framework was built to diagnose cytomegalovirus status from the catalog of TCR beta chain sequences. What TCRdb holds here is the immuneACCESS table cut down to in-frame rearrangements. Part of the clones is not present; checked against another copy, under half of the missing clones reflect an unresolved V gene, and the others are unexplained. That table gives V, J and clone size, and the DNA gave D and trimming. Recorded for this sample are 150,000 to 200,000 clones; 85% of them occurred a single time. About 16% of the sample goes to the ten largest clones. The TCR was taken from a man younger than 30 in good health and CMV-seropositive. The sample consisted of PBMCs.

Here the CDR3 is given as CASSNSRDNNEQFF. DNA sequence: TGTGCCAGCAGTAACTCCCGGGACAACAATGAGCAGTTCTTC. This chain is built from TRBV6-6 and TRBJ2-1; tentative D gene TRBD1, with 6 bases matching. According to the germline V gene (reference sequence), CDR1 reads MNHNY and CDR2 reads SVGAGI. The CDR3 starts with the cysteine, ends with the phenylalanine, and has 14 residues. Left in the record is the CDR3 DNA by itself, 42 bases read in frame from the first base.